This entry lists 19 T cell receptor beta chains sequenced from one sample in a study of shared clonotypes between healthy human individuals. Clones were sequenced by immunoSEQ multiplex PCR, and TCRdb holds only the in-frame ones, with some missing. Altogether approximately 470,000 clones are present, around 73% being singletons, with the ten largest covering around 12%. Sequencing was carried out using PBMCs. The receptors were sampled from a woman aged 40 to 50 in good health. Some clones in this sample may be carry-over from other donors' samples.

The chain recombines TRBV30 with TRBJ1-1, with a weak D call TRBD1 (5 bases). This CDR3 is built from 15 residues. The germline V gene encodes CDR1 GTSNPN and CDR2 SVGIG (reference sequence). V lost 0 bases and J 0 bases, leaving 11 bases between the germline ends. The CDR3 is CAWSVRGRLNTEAFF. DNA of the CDR3: TGTGCCTGGAGTGTACGGGGCAGGTTGAACACTGAAGCTTTCTTT.

Regarding this clone: In the same sample, other DNA sequences code for this CDR3. DNA of the CDR3: TGTGCCAGCAGAGCCGACAGGAACACTGAAGCTTTCTTT. Translation gives CASRADRNTEAFF. The gene calls are TRBV2 and TRBJ1-1; TRBD1 is a possible D gene (5 bases). The CDR3 runs 13 residues. The germline V gene has CDR1 SNHLY and CDR2 FYNNEI. The V end lost 6 bases, the J end lost 1 base, and 9 bases lay between the germline ends.

The V call is TRBV5-1, the J call TRBJ1-1, with D uncertain. The germline V gene has CDR1 SGHRS and CDR2 YFSETQ. V was pared by 0 bases and J by 4 bases, with 7 bases between. This CDR3 contains 13 residues. DNA of the CDR3: TGCGCCAGCAGCTTGGGTGCTACCACTGAAGCTTTCTTT. Translation: CASSLGATTEAFF.

The chain carries TRBV10-3 and TRBJ2-6; the D gene is possibly TRBD1 (5 bases). Deletions cut 2 bases from V and 0 bases from J, with 8 bases between. Per germline, CDR1 ENHRY and CDR2 SYGVKD. The CDR3 consists of 16 residues. For the CDR3, the DNA is TGTGCCATCAGTGAGCAGGGCCCCTCTGGGGCCAACGTCCTGACTTTC. Amino acids: CAISEQGPSGANVLTF.

This clone was recorded a few times. The chain has TRBV6-5 and TRBJ2-5, with 9 bases matching TRBD1. The CDR3 is 13 amino acids. Germline CDR1 reads MNHEY; CDR2 reads SVGAGI. Unmatched junction bases numbered 7, after V lost 8 bases and J lost 6 bases. CDR3 nucleotides: TGTGCCAGCGAGCGGACAGGGGCGAAGACCCAGTACTTC. Amino acid sequence: CASERTGAKTQYF.

This clone showed up just a few times. A far more abundant clone sits one base away, making this likely a read error. V gene TRBV14 combines with J gene TRBJ2-7; TRBD1 agrees at 10 bases. The germline V gene encodes CDR1 SGHDN and CDR2 FVKESK. V trimming: 1 base; J trimming: 6 bases; junction bases outside the gene matches: 3. CDR3 length: 14 amino acids. For the CDR3, the DNA is TGTGCCAGCAGCCAAGGACAGGGGGCAGGCGAGCAGTACTTC. It codes for CASSQGQGAGEQYF.

This clone was seen only a few times. This chain uses TRBV7-9 with TRBJ1-1; D gene unclear. Per the germline V gene, CDR1 is SEHNR and CDR2 is FQNEAQ (reference sequence). The CDR3 runs 14 residues. The V and J ends lost 1 base and 4 bases respectively, with 10 bases between them. The CDR3 bases are TGTGCCAGCAGCTTAGTTCTGGCAGCCACTGAAGCTTTCTTT. Its protein is CASSLVLAATEAFF.

The chain couples TRBV19 to TRBJ2-7, with a weak D call TRBD1 (5 bases). Germline CDR1 is LNHDA and CDR2 is SQIVND (reference sequence). The V end was cut by 1 base, the J end by 5 bases, with 12 bases between. This CDR3 spans 14 amino acids. CDR3 amino acids: CASSIAAGKNEQYF. The CDR3 DNA follows: TGTGCCAGTAGTATAGCGGCAGGGAAGAACGAGCAGTACTTC.

CDR3 sequence (DNA): TGTGCCAGCAGTTCAGCTAGCGGGAGAATGGGACCGACAGATACGCAGTATTTT. It is translated as CASSSASGRMGPTDTQYF. The chain links TRBV27 to TRBJ2-3; 10 bases are a match to TRBD2. The CDR3 sequence is 18 residues long. J was trimmed by 3 bases and V by 4 bases; bases with no gene match: 13. CDR1 is MNHEY and CDR2 is SMNVEV in the germline V gene (reference sequence).

The chain has TRBV2 and TRBJ2-1, with D uncertain. This CDR3 is 12 amino acids long. Trimming cost V 4 bases and J 6 bases, with 7 bases left between them. CDR1 and CDR2 from the germline V gene are SNHLY and FYNNEI. CDR3 sequence reads: CASSGLSNEQFF. The CDR3 coding sequence is TGTGCCAGCAGTGGGCTGAGCAATGAGCAGTTCTTC.

This sequence joins TRBV4-2 and TRBJ2-3, with D possibly being TRBD2 (6 bases). V was pared by 0 bases and J by 3 bases, with 19 bases between. This CDR3 is 18 amino acids long. Germline V CDR1 and CDR2: LGHNA, YNFKEQ. The CDR3 sequence: CASSQDFRGNGGTDTQYF. The CDR3 DNA is TGTGCCAGCAGCCAAGATTTCCGCGGGAATGGGGGTACAGATACGCAGTATTTT.

The CDR3 DNA is TGTGCCAGCAGACGCACAGGGGGTCGGGACAATGAGCAGTTCTTC. It translates to CASRRTGGRDNEQFF. The chain links TRBV27 to TRBJ2-1; 8 bases match TRBD1. The CDR3 is 15 residues long. Germline values: CDR1 MNHEY, CDR2 SMNVEV (reference sequence). Losses at the gene ends were 6 bases for V and 5 bases for J; bases not matched to a gene: 9.

This clone came up a few times. The chain recombines TRBV9 with TRBJ2-3; 8 nucleotides line up with TRBD2. The ends lost 4 bases at V and 3 bases at J; junction bases unmatched: 4. The CDR3 length is 14 residues. CDR1 is SGDLS, CDR2 YYNGEE, per germline. For the CDR3, the DNA is TGTGCCAGCAGCCCCCGGGGGGGGACAGATACGCAGTATTTT. It encodes CASSPRGGTDTQYF.

The rearrangement links TRBV18 to TRBJ1-3; TRBD1 agrees at 7 bases. The CDR3 has 15 amino acids. J gave up 4 bases and V 3 bases, and 6 bases lay outside the gene matches. Germline CDR1 and CDR2: KGHSH and LQKENI. The CDR3: CASSPRQGAGNTIYF. CDR3 nucleotide sequence: TGTGCCAGCTCACCGCGACAGGGTGCGGGAAACACCATATATTTT.

The chain uses TRBV9 and TRBJ2-5; 8 nucleotides agree with TRBD1. Germline CDR1 SGDLS, CDR2 YYNGEE. The CDR3 runs 16 residues. V lost 4 bases and J lost 2; bases outside the gene matches: 10. The CDR3 loop is CASSPFQGAAQETQYF. DNA for the CDR3: TGTGCCAGCAGCCCTTTCCAGGGGGCAGCGCAAGAGACCCAGTACTTC. Drawing the rest from reference TRBV9 and TRBJ2-5, the complete variable domain is DSGVTQTPKHLITATGQRVTLRCSPRSGDLSVYWYQQSLDQGLQFLIQYYNGEERAKGNILERFSAQQFPDLHSELNLSSLELGDSALYFCASSPFQGAAQETQYFGPGTRLLVL.

This chain connects TRBV7-2 to TRBJ2-4; TRBD2 might be the D (6 bases). From germline, CDR1 is SGHTA and CDR2 FQGNSA. Trimming shortened V by 1 base and J by 7 bases, and 20 bases separated the two germline ends. The CDR3 is made up of 17 amino acids. CDR3 loop: CASSLVSGESQRNIQYF. As DNA, the CDR3 is TGTGCCAGCAGCTTAGTTAGCGGAGAGAGCCAAAGGAACATTCAGTACTTC.

The rearrangement links TRBV11-2 to TRBJ2-2; 8 nucleotides match TRBD2. V lost 1 base and J lost 7; bases outside the gene matches: 5. The CDR3 is 15 residues long. Looked up from germline, CDR1 is SGHAT and CDR2 is FQNNGV. The CDR3 here is CASSLALGLDGELFF. The CDR3 DNA reads as TGTGCCAGCAGCTTAGCCCTGGGACTAGACGGGGAGCTGTTTTTT.

The chain employs TRBV19 and TRBJ2-7; 7 bases map to TRBD1. V dropped 8 bases and J dropped 5; count of bases not matched to a gene: 9. Germline V lookup: CDR1 LNHDA, CDR2 SQIVND (reference sequence). There are 13 residues in the CDR3. CDR3 loop: CASGAGTANEQYF. Written as DNA, the CDR3 is TGTGCCAGTGGCGCCGGGACAGCTAACGAGCAGTACTTC.

This chain connects TRBV18 to TRBJ1-4; D is ambiguous. Germline V gives CDR1 KGHSH, CDR2 LQKENI. This CDR3 is built from 14 residues. V lost 6 bases and J 5 bases, leaving 13 bases between the germline ends. The CDR3 region has the DNA TGTGCCAGCTCCACCGGGTCAGACAATGAAAAACTGTTTTTT. It encodes CASSTGSDNEKLFF.